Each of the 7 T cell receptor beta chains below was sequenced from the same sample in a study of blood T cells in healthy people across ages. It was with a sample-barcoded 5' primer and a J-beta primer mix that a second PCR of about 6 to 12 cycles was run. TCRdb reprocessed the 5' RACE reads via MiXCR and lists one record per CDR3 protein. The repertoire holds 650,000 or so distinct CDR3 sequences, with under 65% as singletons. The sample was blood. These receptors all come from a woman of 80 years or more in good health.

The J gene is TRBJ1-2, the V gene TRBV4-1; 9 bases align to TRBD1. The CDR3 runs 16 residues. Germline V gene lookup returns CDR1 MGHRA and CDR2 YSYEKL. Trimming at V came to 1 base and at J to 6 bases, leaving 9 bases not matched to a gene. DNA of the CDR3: TGCGCCAGCAGCCAAGTAATCTACGGGACAGGGCATGGCTACACCTTC. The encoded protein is CASSQVIYGTGHGYTF.

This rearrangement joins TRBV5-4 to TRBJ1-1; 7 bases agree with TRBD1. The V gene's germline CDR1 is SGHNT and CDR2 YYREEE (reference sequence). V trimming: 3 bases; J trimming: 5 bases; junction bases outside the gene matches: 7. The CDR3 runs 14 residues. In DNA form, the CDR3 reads TGTGCCAGCAGCTCTGGCGACAGGGTAACTGAAGCTTTCTTT. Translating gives CASSSGDRVTEAFF. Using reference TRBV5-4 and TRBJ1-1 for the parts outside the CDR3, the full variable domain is ETGVTQSPTHLIKTRGQQVTLRCSSQSGHNTVSWYQQALGQGPQFIFQYYREEENGRGNFPPRFSGLQFPNYSSELNVNALELDDSALYLCASSSGDRVTEAFFGQGTRLTVV.

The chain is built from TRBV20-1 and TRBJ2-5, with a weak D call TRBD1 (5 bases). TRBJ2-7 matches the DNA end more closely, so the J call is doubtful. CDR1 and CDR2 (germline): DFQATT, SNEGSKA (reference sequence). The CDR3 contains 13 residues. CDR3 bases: TGCAGTGCTAGAAAACAGGTCCCGATCGAGCAGTACTTC. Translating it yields CSARKQVPIEQYF.

CDR3 region: CSARDSGGTRMNTEAFF. CDR3 coding DNA: TGCAGTGCTAGAGATTCTGGGGGGACCCGGATGAACACTGAAGCTTTCTTT. V usage is TRBV20-1 and J usage is TRBJ1-1; D might be TRBD1 (5 bases). Trimming removed 0 bases at V and 0 bases at J, with 17 bases between. In germline, CDR1 is DFQATT, CDR2 SNEGSKA (reference sequence). This CDR3 comprises 17 residues.

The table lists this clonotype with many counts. CDR3 bases: TGTGCCACCAGTGACCCAGGTGGTTTAGGGAACATTCAGTACTTC. Amino acid sequence: CATSDPGGLGNIQYF. The chain links TRBV24-1 to TRBJ2-4, with no clear D. V lost 4 bases, J lost 7 bases, and 16 bases lay in between. Germline lookup yields CDR1 KGHDR and CDR2 SFDVKD. The CDR3 length is 15 residues.

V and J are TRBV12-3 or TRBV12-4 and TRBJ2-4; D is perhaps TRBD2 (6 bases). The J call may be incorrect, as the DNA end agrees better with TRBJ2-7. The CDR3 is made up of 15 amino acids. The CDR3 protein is CASSESGTHPYEQYF. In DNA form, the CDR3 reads TGTGCCAGCAGTGAATCCGGGACTCACCCCTACGAGCAGTACTTC.

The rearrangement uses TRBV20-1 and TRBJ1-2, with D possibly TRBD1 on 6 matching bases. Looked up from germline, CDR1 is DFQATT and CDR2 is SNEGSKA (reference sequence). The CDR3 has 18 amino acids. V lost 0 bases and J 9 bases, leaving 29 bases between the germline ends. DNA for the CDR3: TGCAGTGCTAGAGATCGAAGGAGGGGCGGGGGCGCAGTCATGCGCTACACCTTC. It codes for CSARDRRRGGGAVMRYTF.